Sequencing of this TCR beta chain was carried out in a study of CD8 T cells in ankylosing spondylitis. Broader study findings: A TCR beta motif made of several highly homologous variants seemed typical of ankylosing spondylitis blood.

A single record per CDR3 protein comes from TCRdb applying MiXCR to the 5' RACE reads. Altogether roughly 490,000 distinct CDR3 sequences are present, under 5.5% being singletons, with the ten largest covering approximately 3.5%. CDR1 is SGHVS, CDR2 FNYEAQ, per germline. The ends were cut back, 5 bases at V and 4 bases at J, with 15 bases in the middle. This CDR3 region has 15 residues. This clonotype was counted many times. Its antigen remains unknown. The TCR originated in a male donor with ankylosing spondylitis. Sample: blood, either unsorted or a sorted T cell fraction (not recorded which). The chain has TRBV7-6 and TRBJ1-3, with a possible D match to TRBD1 (5 bases). The CDR3: CASSPTGGLGNTIYF. The DNA of the CDR3 is TGTGCCAGCAGCCCTACCGGGGGATTGGGAAACACCATATATTTT.